The 18 T cell receptor beta chains listed next were all sequenced from one sample in a study of Ad26.COV2.S vaccination and SARS-CoV-2 variants. Some clones are missing from TCRdb's copy, which holds only in-frame ones; the method was immunoSEQ multiplex PCR. The sample lists 380,000 or so clones, about 87% occurring once. Treatment here: over 15 received Ad26.COV2.S at low or high dose, single or two shots; about five received placebo; per-sample allocation not given. The samples date from day 63 after the first vaccine or placebo injection. The sequencing used peripheral blood, collected in a trial of Ad26.COV2.S vaccine versus placebo. The receptors were gathered from a person aged 18 to 65 who received the Ad26.COV2.S COVID-19 vaccine or a placebo.

The J gene is TRBJ2-2, the V gene TRBV15; a weak D match, TRBD2 (5 bases). V gave up 6 bases and J gave up 3 bases, with 11 bases separating them. The CDR3 loop spans 14 amino acids. Germline loops: CDR1 LNHNV, CDR2 YYDKDF (reference sequence). The CDR3 here is CATSLGEDTGELFF. The CDR3, as DNA: TGTGCCACCAGTTTGGGAGAGGACACCGGGGAGCTGTTTTTT.

This clone was seen a few times. The junction does not match germline at one end; this may be a read error. The V gene is TRBV7-2, the J gene TRBJ2-3; 8 bases are a match to TRBD2. The CDR3 loop spans 13 amino acids. Germline CDR1 and CDR2: SGHTA and FQGNSA. The DNA of the CDR3 is TGTGCCACCAGCGGGAGTTATGGAGATACGCAGTATTTT. It codes for CATSGSYGDTQYF.

This clone showed up just a few times. The chain is built from TRBV4-3 and TRBJ1-2; a weak D match, TRBD1 (6 bases). This CDR3 comprises 14 residues. The germline V and J ends were trimmed by 0 bases and 5 bases, with 10 bases remaining between them. CDR1 and CDR2 from the germline V gene are LGHNA and YSLEER. The DNA of the CDR3 is TGCGCCAGCAGCCAAGAAACAGGGCCTTATGGCTACACCTTC. Translation gives CASSQETGPYGYTF.

The chain uses TRBV6-2 or TRBV6-3 and TRBJ2-1; no firm D call. Germline values: CDR1 MNHEY, CDR2 SVGEGT. The CDR3 is 11 amino acids. Trimming took 4 bases from V and 4 from J, leaving 2 bases between them. The CDR3 reads CASSWYNEQFF. The CDR3 coding sequence is TGTGCCAGCAGTTGGTACAATGAGCAGTTCTTC.

This sequence joins TRBV5-3 and TRBJ1-5; TRBD1 aligns across 9 bases. TRBV5-3 is known as an ORF, though its function is uncertain. Unmatched junction bases numbered 9, after V lost 2 bases and J lost 6 bases. CDR3 length: 16 residues. CDR3 coding DNA: TGTGCCAGAAGCTTCTACTCGGGACAGGGTTTTCAGCCCCAGCATTTT. Translating it yields CARSFYSGQGFQPQHF.

The chain links TRBV2 to TRBJ2-3; 9 positions agree with TRBD2. Per the germline V gene, CDR1 is SNHLY and CDR2 is FYNNEI. Germline trimming cut 2 bases from V and 1 base from J; bases unmatched to any gene: 1. The CDR3 length is 15 residues. The CDR3 DNA reads TGTGCCAGCAGTGAAAGACTAGCGGGCACAGATACGCAGTATTTT. Translated: CASSERLAGTDTQYF.

V and J are TRBV6-6 and TRBJ1-5; TRBD1 matches 11 bases. Per germline, CDR1 MNHNY and CDR2 SVGAGI (reference sequence). Trimming at V came to 5 bases and at J to 0 bases, leaving 9 bases not matched to a gene. The CDR3 has 18 amino acids. The CDR3 is CASSPGTGGSYSNQPQHF. The CDR3 nucleotides read TGTGCCAGCAGTCCCGGGACAGGGGGAAGTTATAGCAATCAGCCCCAGCATTTT.

V gene TRBV5-4 combines with J gene TRBJ2-7; 12 bases fit TRBD2. Germline CDR1 and CDR2: SGHNT and YYREEE (reference sequence). The V and J ends lost 7 bases and 4 bases, in that order; junction bases with no gene match: 6. CDR3 length: 14 amino acids. In DNA, the CDR3 is TGTGCCAGCGGACCTAGCGGGGGGGCTTACGAGCAGTACTTC. It specifies CASGPSGGAYEQYF. The whole variable domain, filled in from reference TRBV5-4 and TRBJ2-7, reads ETGVTQSPTHLIKTRGQQVTLRCSSQSGHNTVSWYQQALGQGPQFIFQYYREEENGRGNFPPRFSGLQFPNYSSELNVNALELDDSALYLCASGPSGGAYEQYFGPGTRLTVT.

The DNA of the CDR3 is TGTGCCAGCAGTGAAGCAGGGGTCGAGCAGTACTTC. The encoded protein is CASSEAGVEQYF. The V gene is TRBV2, the J gene TRBJ2-7, with D possibly being TRBD1 (5 bases). V lost 0 bases and J 6 bases, leaving 6 bases between the germline ends. The CDR3 contains 12 residues. The V gene's germline CDR1 is SNHLY and CDR2 FYNNEI.

This clone was seen just once. The chain combines TRBV11-2 with TRBJ2-1; no clear D gene. This CDR3 is 11 amino acids long. Trimming pared 5 bases from V and 9 bases from J, leaving 8 bases between. The germline V gene has CDR1 SGHAT and CDR2 FQNNGV. The CDR3 region is CASSPPGEQFF. CDR3 DNA sequence: TGTGCCAGCAGCCCCCCGGGTGAGCAGTTCTTC.

J is TRBJ1-1 and V is TRBV5-1, with D maybe TRBD1 (6 bases). In germline, CDR1 is SGHRS, CDR2 YFSETQ. V was clipped by 4 bases and J by 6 bases, with 10 bases between them. This CDR3 has 12 amino acids. The CDR3 spells CASSPEGAEAFF. The CDR3, as DNA: TGCGCCAGCAGCCCTGAGGGGGCTGAAGCTTTCTTT. The variable domain in full, completed from reference TRBV5-1 and TRBJ1-1, reads KAGVTQTPRYLIKTRGQQVTLSCSPISGHRSVSWYQQTPGQGLQFLFEYFSETQRNKGNFPGRFSGRQFSNSRSEMNVSTLELGDSALYLCASSPEGAEAFFGQGTRLTVV.

The rearrangement joins TRBV5-4 to TRBJ2-7; 7 bases line up with TRBD1. This CDR3 has 13 residues. V dropped 4 bases and J dropped 4; count of bases not matched to a gene: 5. Germline loops: CDR1 SGHNT, CDR2 YYREEE (reference sequence). CDR3 residues: CASSPLQGYEQYF. The CDR3 DNA follows: TGTGCCAGCAGCCCACTACAGGGGTACGAGCAGTACTTC.

The V gene is TRBV7-3, the J gene TRBJ2-1, with D tentatively TRBD1 or TRBD2 (6 bases each). The CDR3 is made up of 15 amino acids. The germline V and J ends were trimmed by 4 bases and 5 bases, with 15 bases remaining between them. Germline V lookup: CDR1 SGHTA, CDR2 FQGTGA. The CDR3 region has the DNA TGTGCCAGCAGCTCCCCCCGGGGGCGGGACAATGAGCAGTTCTTC. The encoded protein is CASSSPRGRDNEQFF.

This chain links TRBV6-1 with TRBJ2-3; 11 bases are shared with TRBD2. Germline trimming cut 4 bases from V and 3 bases from J; bases unmatched to any gene: 0. The CDR3 length is 14 residues. Germline V gene sequence: CDR1 MNHNS, CDR2 SASEGT. The CDR3 DNA reads TGTGCCAGCAGTGTAGCGGGGGGGACAGATACGCAGTATTTT. This codes for CASSVAGGTDTQYF.

J is TRBJ2-1 and V is TRBV7-6; 8 positions agree with TRBD1. The length of the CDR3 is 14 residues. Germline lookup yields CDR1 SGHVS and CDR2 FNYEAQ. Trimming removed 0 bases from V and 7 bases from J; junction bases left unmatched: 2. This CDR3 reads CASSLATGGNEQFF. The CDR3 nucleotides are TGTGCCAGCAGCTTAGCCACAGGGGGGAATGAGCAGTTCTTC. Supplemented by reference TRBV7-6 and TRBJ2-1, the full variable domain reads GAGVSQSPRYKVTKRGQDVALRCDPISGHVSLYWYRQALGQGPEFLTYFNYEAQQDKSGLPNDRFSAERPEGSISTLTIQRTEQRDSAMYRCASSLATGGNEQFFGPGTRLTVL.

Here the CDR3 DNA reads TGTGCCAGCAGCTCGGGCCTGGGACAGTCTGGCTACGAGCAGTACTTC. Translated: CASSSGLGQSGYEQYF. V and J are TRBV5-4 and TRBJ2-7, with TRBD1 identical over 7 bases. Germline-derived CDR1 and CDR2 are SGHNT and YYREEE (reference sequence). J was trimmed by 3 bases and V by 3 bases; bases with no gene match: 12. This CDR3 is built from 16 residues.

This chain joins TRBV14 and TRBJ1-6; a weak D match, TRBD1 (5 bases). This CDR3 has 14 residues. CDR1 and CDR2 from the germline V gene are SGHDN and FVKESK. Deletions cut 1 base from V and 4 bases from J, with 5 bases between. The CDR3 loop reads CASSQGQYNSPLHF. CDR3 bases: TGTGCCAGCAGCCAAGGACAGTATAATTCACCCCTCCACTTT.

The rearrangement uses TRBV27 and TRBJ2-4; D is unresolved. Trimming stripped 5 bases from V and 2 bases from J, with 10 bases between. The CDR3 has 14 residues. CDR1 and CDR2 from the germline V gene are MNHEY and SMNVEV (reference sequence). CDR3 coding DNA: TGTGCCAGCAGTCCTCCTGAGACCAAAAACATTCAGTACTTC. It codes for CASSPPETKNIQYF.